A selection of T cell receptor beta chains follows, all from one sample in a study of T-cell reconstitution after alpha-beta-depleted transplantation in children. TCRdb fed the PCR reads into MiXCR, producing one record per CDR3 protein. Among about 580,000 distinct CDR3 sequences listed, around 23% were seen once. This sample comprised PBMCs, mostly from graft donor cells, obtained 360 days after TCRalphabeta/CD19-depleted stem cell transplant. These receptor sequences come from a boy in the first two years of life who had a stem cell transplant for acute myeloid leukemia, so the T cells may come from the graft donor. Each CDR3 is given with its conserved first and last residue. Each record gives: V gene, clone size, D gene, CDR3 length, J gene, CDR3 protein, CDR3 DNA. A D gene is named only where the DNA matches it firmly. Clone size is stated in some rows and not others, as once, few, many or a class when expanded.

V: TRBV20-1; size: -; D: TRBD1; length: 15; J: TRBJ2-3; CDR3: CSAKQGRSVADTQYF; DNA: TGCAGTGCGAAACAGGGGCGCAGCGTCGCAGATACGCAGTATTTT
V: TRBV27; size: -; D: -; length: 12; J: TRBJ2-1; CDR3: CASARPGTEQFF; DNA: TGTGCCAGCGCCCGCCCCGGGACTGAGCAGTTCTTC
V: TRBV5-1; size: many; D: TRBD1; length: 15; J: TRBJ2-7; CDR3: CASSSGGTGADEQYF; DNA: TGCGCCAGCAGCTCGGGAGGGACAGGGGCCGACGAGCAGTACTTC
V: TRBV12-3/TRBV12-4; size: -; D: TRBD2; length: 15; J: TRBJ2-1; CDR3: CASSFSLAGINEQFF; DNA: TGTGCCAGCAGTTTTAGCCTAGCGGGGATCAATGAGCAGTTCTTC
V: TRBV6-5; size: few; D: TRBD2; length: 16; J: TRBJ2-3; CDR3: CASSFPTSGGTDTQYF; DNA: TGTGCCAGCAGTTTCCCGACTAGCGGGGGCACAGATACGCAGTATTTT
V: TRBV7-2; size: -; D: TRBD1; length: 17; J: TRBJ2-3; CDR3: CASSLSTGTGARGTQYF; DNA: TGTGCCAGCAGCTTGTCCACCGGGACAGGGGCCCGGGGTACGCAGTATTTT
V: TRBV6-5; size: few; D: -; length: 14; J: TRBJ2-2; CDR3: CASSSTTGGGELFF; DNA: TGTGCCAGCAGTTCAACGACGGGTGGCGGGGAGCTGTTTTTT
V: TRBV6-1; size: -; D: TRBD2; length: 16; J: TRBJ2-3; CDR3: CASSRTSGSLTDTQYF; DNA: TGTGCCAGCAGTAGGACTAGCGGGAGCCTCACAGATACGCAGTATTTT
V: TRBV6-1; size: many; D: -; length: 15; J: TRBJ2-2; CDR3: CASIRGAQFTGELFF; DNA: TGTGCCAGCATAAGGGGGGCACAATTCACCGGGGAGCTGTTTTTT
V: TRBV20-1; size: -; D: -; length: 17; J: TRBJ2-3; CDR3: CSARDPTGRRGTDTQYF; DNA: TGCAGTGCTAGAGACCCAACAGGGCGGCGGGGCACAGATACGCAGTATTTT
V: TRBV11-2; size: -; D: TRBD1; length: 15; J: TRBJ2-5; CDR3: CASSFVGGYEETQYF; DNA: TGTGCCAGCAGCTTCGTAGGGGGCTATGAAGAGACCCAGTACTTC
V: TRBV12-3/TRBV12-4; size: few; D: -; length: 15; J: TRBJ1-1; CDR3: CASTPSQGMNTEAFF; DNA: TGTGCCAGCACTCCATCACAGGGAATGAACACTGAAGCTTTCTTT
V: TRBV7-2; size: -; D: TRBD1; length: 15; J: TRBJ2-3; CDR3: CASSLVQGVTDTQYF; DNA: TGTGCCAGCAGCTTAGTGCAGGGGGTCACAGATACGCAGTATTTT
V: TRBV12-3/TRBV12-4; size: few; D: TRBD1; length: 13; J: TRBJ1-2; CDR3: CASSRQGHYGYTF; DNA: TGTGCCAGCAGCCGACAGGGTCATTATGGCTACACCTTC
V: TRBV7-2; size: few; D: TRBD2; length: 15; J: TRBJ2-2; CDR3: CASSRSGANTGELFF; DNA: TGTGCCAGCAGTCGGAGCGGGGCGAACACCGGGGAGCTGTTTTTT
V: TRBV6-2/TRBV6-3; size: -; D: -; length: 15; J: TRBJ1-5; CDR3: CASRDTRQVSQPQHF; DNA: TGTGCCAGCAGAGACACCCGTCAGGTTAGTCAGCCCCAGCATTTT
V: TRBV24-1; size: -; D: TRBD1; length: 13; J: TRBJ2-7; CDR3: CATARQGSYEQYF; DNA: TGTGCCACCGCTCGACAGGGATCCTACGAGCAGTACTTC
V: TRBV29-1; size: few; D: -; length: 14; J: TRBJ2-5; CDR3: CSVEANLRYETQYF; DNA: TGCAGCGTTGAAGCCAACCTAAGATATGAGACCCAGTACTTC
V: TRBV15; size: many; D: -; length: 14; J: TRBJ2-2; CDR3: CATSRGWETGELFF; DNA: TGTGCCACCAGCAGAGGTTGGGAGACCGGGGAGCTGTTTTTT
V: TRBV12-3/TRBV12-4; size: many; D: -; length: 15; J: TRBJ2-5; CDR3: CASSLRPYTQETQYF; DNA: TGTGCCAGCAGTTTACGGCCTTACACGCAAGAGACCCAGTACTTC
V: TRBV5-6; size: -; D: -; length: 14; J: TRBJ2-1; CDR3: CASSFALRTNEQFF; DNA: TGTGCCAGCAGCTTTGCTCTACGTACCAATGAGCAGTTCTTC
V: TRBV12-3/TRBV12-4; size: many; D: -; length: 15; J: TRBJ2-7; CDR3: CASSFGGLLSYEQYF; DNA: TGTGCCAGCAGTTTCGGCGGCCTCCTCTCCTACGAGCAGTACTTC
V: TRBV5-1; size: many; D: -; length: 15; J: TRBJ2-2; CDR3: CASSRQGEDTGELFF; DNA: TGCGCCAGCAGCCGGCAGGGGGAGGACACCGGGGAGCTGTTTTTT
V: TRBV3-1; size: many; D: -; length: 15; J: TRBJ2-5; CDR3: CASSQVGAGQETQYF; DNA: TGTGCCAGCAGCCAAGTTGGGGCAGGGCAAGAGACCCAGTACTTC
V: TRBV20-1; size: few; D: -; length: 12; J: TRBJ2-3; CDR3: CSARDLPPTQYF; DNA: TGCAGTGCTAGAGATCTTCCCCCGACGCAGTATTTT
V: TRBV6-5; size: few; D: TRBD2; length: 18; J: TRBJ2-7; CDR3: CASSYRPWRGGRTYEQYF; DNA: TGTGCCAGCAGTTATCGACCTTGGCGGGGGGGCAGGACCTACGAGCAGTACTTC
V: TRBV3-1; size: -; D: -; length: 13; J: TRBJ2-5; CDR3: CATRPAAQETQYF; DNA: TGTGCCACCCGGCCAGCGGCCCAAGAGACCCAGTACTTC
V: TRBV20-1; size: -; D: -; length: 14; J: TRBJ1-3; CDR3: CSASQGPSGNTIYF; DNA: TGCAGTGCTAGCCAAGGGCCCTCTGGAAACACCATATATTTT
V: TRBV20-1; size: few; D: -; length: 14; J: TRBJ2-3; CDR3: CSGREGKKTDTQYF; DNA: TGCAGTGGAAGAGAAGGGAAGAAGACAGATACGCAGTATTTT
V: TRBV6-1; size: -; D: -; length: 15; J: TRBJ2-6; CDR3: CASSLTRPGANVLTF; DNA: TGTGCCAGCAGTCTCACTAGGCCTGGGGCCAACGTCCTGACTTTC
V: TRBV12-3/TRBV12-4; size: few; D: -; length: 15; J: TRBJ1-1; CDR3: CASRSRGGMNTEAFF; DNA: TGTGCCAGCAGGAGCAGGGGCGGCATGAACACTGAAGCTTTCTTT
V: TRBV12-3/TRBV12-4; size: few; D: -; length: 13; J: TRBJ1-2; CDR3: CASSTDLASGYTF; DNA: TGTGCCAGCAGTACGGACCTAGCGTCGGGCTACACCTTC
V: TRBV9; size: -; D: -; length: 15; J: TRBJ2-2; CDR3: CASSEGNREAGELFF; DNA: TGTGCCAGCAGCGAGGGGAACAGGGAGGCCGGGGAGCTGTTTTTT
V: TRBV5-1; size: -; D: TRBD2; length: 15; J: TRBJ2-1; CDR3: CASSLTSGANNEQFF; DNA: TGCGCCAGCAGCTTGACTAGCGGGGCCAACAATGAGCAGTTCTTC
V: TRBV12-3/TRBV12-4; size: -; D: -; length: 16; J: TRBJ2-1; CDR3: CASSWAPRRSYNEQFF; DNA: TGTGCCAGCAGTTGGGCCCCTCGACGCTCCTACAATGAGCAGTTCTTC
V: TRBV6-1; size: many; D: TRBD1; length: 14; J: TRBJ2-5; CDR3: CASSNTGGLETQYF; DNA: TGTGCCAGCAGCAATACAGGGGGGTTAGAGACCCAGTACTTC
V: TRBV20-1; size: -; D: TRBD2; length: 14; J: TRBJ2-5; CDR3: CSFLQRGLQETQYF; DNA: TGCAGTTTCCTGCAGCGGGGGCTCCAAGAGACCCAGTACTTC
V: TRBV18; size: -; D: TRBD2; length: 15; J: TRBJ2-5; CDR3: CASSPTSGLQETQYF; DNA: TGTGCCAGCTCCCCGACTAGCGGTCTGCAAGAGACCCAGTACTTC
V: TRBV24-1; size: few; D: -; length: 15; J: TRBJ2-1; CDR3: CATSSAGGIYNEQFF; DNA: TGTGCCACCAGTTCCGCTGGGGGTATTTACAATGAGCAGTTCTTC
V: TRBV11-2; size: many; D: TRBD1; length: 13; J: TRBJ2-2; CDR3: CASTGQGAGELFF; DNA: TGTGCCAGCACCGGACAGGGGGCCGGGGAGCTGTTTTTT
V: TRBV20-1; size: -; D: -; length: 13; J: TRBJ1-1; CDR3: CSAERELNTEAFF; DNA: TGCAGTGCTGAGCGAGAATTGAACACTGAAGCTTTCTTT
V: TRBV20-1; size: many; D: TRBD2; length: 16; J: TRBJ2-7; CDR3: CSATNLDGLADYEQYF; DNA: TGCAGTGCTACTAACCTGGACGGACTAGCGGACTACGAGCAGTACTTC
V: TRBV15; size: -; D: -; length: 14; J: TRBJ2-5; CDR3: CATSRDPGVETQYF; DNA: TGTGCCACCAGCAGAGATCCGGGGGTAGAGACCCAGTACTTC
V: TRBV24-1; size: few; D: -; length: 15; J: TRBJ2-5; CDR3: CATSEGSRTKETQYF; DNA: TGTGCCACCAGTGAAGGTTCGCGGACAAAAGAGACCCAGTACTTC
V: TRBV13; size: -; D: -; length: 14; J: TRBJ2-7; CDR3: CASSLNDLSGEQYF; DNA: TGTGCCAGCAGCTTAAATGATTTGTCGGGGGAGCAGTACTTC
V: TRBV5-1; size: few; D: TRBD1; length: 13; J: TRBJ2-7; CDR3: CASSPRDSNEQYF; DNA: TGCGCCAGCAGCCCCCGGGACAGTAACGAGCAGTACTTC
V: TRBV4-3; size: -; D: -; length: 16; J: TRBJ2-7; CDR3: CASSQVRSRPTREQYF; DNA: TGCGCCAGCAGCCAAGTCAGGTCGAGGCCCACCCGGGAGCAGTACTTC
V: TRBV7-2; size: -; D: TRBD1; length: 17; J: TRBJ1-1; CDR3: CASSRRWGTGEYTEAFF; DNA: TGTGCCAGCAGTCGCCGTTGGGGGACAGGGGAATACACTGAAGCTTTCTTT
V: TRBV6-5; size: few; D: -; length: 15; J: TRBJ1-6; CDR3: CASSYLPGPNSPLHF; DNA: TGTGCCAGCAGTTACTTACCGGGACCGAATTCACCCCTCCACTTT
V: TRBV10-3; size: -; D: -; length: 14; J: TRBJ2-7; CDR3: CAISDSPVSYEQYF; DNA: TGTGCCATCAGTGACAGCCCGGTCTCCTACGAGCAGTACTTC
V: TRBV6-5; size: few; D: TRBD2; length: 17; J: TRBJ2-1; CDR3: CASSYSPGSGGTNEQFF; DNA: TGTGCCAGCAGTTACTCTCCGGGTAGCGGGGGCACCAATGAGCAGTTCTTC
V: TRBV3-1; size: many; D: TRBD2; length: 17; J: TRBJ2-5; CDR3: CASRRFSTSGGQETQYF; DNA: TGTGCCAGCAGAAGATTCTCGACTAGCGGGGGGCAAGAGACCCAGTACTTC
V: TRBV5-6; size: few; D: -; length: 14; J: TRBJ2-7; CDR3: CASSLQGHTYEQYF; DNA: TGTGCCAGCAGCTTGCAGGGTCATACCTACGAGCAGTACTTC
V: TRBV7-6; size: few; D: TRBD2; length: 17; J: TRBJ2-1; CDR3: CASSLSWPRASGNEQFF; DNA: TGTGCCAGCAGCTTAAGCTGGCCCCGGGCTAGCGGGAATGAGCAGTTCTTC
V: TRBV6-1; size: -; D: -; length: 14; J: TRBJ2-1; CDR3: CASRGPQGYDEQFF; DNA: TGTGCCAGCAGGGGTCCCCAAGGGTACGATGAGCAGTTCTTC